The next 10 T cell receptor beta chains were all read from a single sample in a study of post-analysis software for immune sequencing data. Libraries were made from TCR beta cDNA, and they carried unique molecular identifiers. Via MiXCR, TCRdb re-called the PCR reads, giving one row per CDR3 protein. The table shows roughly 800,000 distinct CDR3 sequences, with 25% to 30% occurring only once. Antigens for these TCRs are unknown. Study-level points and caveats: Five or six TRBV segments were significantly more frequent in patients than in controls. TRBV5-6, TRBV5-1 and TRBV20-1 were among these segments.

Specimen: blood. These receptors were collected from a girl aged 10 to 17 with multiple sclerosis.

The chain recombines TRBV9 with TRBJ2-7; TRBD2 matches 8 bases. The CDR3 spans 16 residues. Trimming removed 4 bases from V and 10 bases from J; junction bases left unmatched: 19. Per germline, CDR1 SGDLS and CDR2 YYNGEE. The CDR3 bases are TGTGCCAGCAGCACGACCGGGGTAGCGGGGCAAGAGTCCCAGTACTTC. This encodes CASSTTGVAGQESQYF.

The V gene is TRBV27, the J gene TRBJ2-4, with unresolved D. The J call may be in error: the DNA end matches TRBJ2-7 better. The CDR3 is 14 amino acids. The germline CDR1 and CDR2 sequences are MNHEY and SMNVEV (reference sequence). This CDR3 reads CASSFRYGTYEQYF. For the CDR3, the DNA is TGTGCCAGCAGTTTTAGGTACGGAACCTACGAGCAGTACTTC.

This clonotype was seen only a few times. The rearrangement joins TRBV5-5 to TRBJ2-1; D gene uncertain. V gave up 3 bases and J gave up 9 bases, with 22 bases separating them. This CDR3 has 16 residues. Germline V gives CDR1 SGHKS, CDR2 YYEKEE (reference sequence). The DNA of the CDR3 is TGTGCCAGCAGCTCCGGCCACGCCCGGGTGTTGAGTGAGCAGTTCTTC. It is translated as CASSSGHARVLSEQFF. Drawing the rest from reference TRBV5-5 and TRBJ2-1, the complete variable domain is DAGVTQSPTHLIKTRGQQVTLRCSPISGHKSVSWYQQVLGQGPQFIFQYYEKEERGRGNFPDRFSARQFPNYSSELNVNALLLGDSALYLCASSSGHARVLSEQFFGPGTRLTVL.

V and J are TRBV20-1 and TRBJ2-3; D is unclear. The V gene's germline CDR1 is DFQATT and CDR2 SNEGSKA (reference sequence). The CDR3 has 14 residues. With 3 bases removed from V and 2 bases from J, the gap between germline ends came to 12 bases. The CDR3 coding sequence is TGCAGTGCTAGCGGTTCCCATCTCACAGATACGCAGTATTTT. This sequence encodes CSASGSHLTDTQYF.

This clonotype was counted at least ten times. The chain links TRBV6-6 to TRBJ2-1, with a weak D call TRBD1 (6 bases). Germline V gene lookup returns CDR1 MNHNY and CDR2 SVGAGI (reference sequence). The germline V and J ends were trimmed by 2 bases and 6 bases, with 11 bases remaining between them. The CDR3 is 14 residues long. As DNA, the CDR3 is TGTGCCAGCAGTTACCTAGGGGGAAGCAATGAGCAGTTCTTC. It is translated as CASSYLGGSNEQFF.

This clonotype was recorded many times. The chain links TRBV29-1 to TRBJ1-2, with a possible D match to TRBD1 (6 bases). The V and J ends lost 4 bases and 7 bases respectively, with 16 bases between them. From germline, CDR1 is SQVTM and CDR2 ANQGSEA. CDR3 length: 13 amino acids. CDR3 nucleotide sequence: TGCAGCGTTGTGACTGGGGGCAAAGGTGGCTACACCTTC. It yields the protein CSVVTGGKGGYTF.

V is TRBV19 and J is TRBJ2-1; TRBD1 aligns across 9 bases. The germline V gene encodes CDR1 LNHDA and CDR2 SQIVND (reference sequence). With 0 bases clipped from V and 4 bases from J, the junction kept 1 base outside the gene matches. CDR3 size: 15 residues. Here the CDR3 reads CASSIDGTGYNEQFF. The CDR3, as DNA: TGTGCCAGTAGTATAGACGGGACAGGGTACAATGAGCAGTTCTTC.

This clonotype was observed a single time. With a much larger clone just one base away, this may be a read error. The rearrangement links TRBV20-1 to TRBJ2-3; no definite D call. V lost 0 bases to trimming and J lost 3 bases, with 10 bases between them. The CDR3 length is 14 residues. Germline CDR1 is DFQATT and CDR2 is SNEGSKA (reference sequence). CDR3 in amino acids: CSARDSSGTDTQYF. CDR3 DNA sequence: TGCAGTGCTAGAGATTCCTCGGGTACAGATACGCAGTATTTT.

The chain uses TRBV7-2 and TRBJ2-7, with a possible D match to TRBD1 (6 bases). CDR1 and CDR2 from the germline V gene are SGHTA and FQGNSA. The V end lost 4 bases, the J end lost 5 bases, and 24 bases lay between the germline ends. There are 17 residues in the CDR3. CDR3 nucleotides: TGTGCCAGCAGCTCCAGAGGGGGTACCCCGACTCGCCACGAGCAGTACTTC. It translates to CASSSRGGTPTRHEQYF.

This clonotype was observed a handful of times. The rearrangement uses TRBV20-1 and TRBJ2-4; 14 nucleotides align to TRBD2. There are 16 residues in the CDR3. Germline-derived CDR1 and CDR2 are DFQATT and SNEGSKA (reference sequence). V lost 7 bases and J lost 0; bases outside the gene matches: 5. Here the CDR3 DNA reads TGCAGTGTGGGACTAGCGGGGGCAACAGCCAAAAACATTCAGTACTTC. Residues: CSVGLAGATAKNIQYF.